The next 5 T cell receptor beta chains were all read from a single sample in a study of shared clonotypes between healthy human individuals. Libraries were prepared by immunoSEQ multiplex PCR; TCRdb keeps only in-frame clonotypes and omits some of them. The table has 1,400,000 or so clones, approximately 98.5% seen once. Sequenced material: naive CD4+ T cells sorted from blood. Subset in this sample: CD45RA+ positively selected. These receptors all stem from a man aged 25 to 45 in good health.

The CDR3 protein is CASSRALGDTQYF. The CDR3 nucleotides read TGCGCCAGCAGCCGCGCGTTAGGGGATACGCAGTATTTT. The chain joins TRBV4-3 to TRBJ2-3; D unresolved. This CDR3 region has 13 residues. Between the trimmed V and J ends, which lost 4 bases and 6 bases, there was a span of 11 bases. In germline, CDR1 is LGHNA, CDR2 YSLEER.

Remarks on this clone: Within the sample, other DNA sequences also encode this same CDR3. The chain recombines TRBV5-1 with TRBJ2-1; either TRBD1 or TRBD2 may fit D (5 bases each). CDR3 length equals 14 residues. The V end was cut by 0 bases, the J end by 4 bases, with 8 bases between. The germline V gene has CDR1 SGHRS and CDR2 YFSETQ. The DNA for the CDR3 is TGCGCCAGCAGCTTGGCAGGGAGTTACAATGAGCAGTTCTTC. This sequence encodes CASSLAGSYNEQFF.

Here the CDR3 DNA reads TGTGCCAGCAGCTTAGCCCCTTTGCGGGTGCCCTACGAGCAGTACTTC. Its translation: CASSLAPLRVPYEQYF. V gene TRBV11-2 combines with J gene TRBJ2-7, with D possibly being TRBD2 (5 bases). Germline CDR1 reads SGHAT; CDR2 reads FQNNGV. This CDR3 comprises 16 residues. Trimming took 1 base from V and 2 from J, leaving 15 bases between them.

The DNA of the CDR3 is TGTGCCAGCAACATTGGACAGGGGTCCTTTAATGAAAAACTGTTTTTT. Translation: CASNIGQGSFNEKLFF. The rearrangement links TRBV27 to TRBJ1-4, with 9 bases aligning to TRBD1. The germline V gene encodes CDR1 MNHEY and CDR2 SMNVEV (reference sequence). The trim removed 7 bases at V and 4 bases at J, leaving 10 bases unmatched. The CDR3 contains 16 residues.

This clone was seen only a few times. The CDR3 protein is CASSPTVGYGYTF. As DNA, the CDR3 is TGTGCCAGCAGCCCGACTGTGGGATATGGCTACACCTTC. The rearrangement uses TRBV7-9 and TRBJ1-2, with D unresolved. The CDR3 runs 13 residues. The germline V gene encodes CDR1 SEHNR and CDR2 FQNEAQ (reference sequence). Trimming removed 5 bases from V and 5 bases from J, with 12 bases in between.